The entry below gives a single T cell receptor (beta chain) sequence along with its context. Relative to the germline gene, one junction end is altered; a read error may explain this. The sample originates from a study of brain T cells in children with intractable seizures. This CDR3 contains 14 residues. The germline CDR1 and CDR2 sequences are SGHNT and YYREEE (reference sequence). Libraries were prepared by immunoSEQ multiplex PCR; TCRdb keeps only in-frame clonotypes and omits some of them. Found here are roughly 64,000 clones, 90% to 96% of them singletons; the top ten hold 0.3% to 0.4%. Sequenced material: peripheral blood, taken at surgery. The gene calls are TRBV5-4 and TRBJ2-7, with 13 positions matching TRBD2. This sequence originates from a boy under two years old with focal cortical dysplasia and intractable seizures. The CDR3 here is CASSFPGLAGEFAF. In nucleotides, the CDR3 is TGTGCCAGCAGCTTTCCAGGACTAGCGGGAGAGTTCGCCTTC.